The 18 T cell receptor beta chains below were found in one sample sequenced in a study of blood T cell repertoires in COVID-19. Assay used: immunoSEQ multiplex PCR; TCRdb lists only in-frame clones, some missing. The sample has tens of thousands of clones, about 90% seen once; the top ten hold 8% to 9.5%. The sequencing input was peripheral blood. Receptor source: a man aged 45-60 years with active COVID-19.

The chain uses TRBV3-1 (or the pseudogene TRBV3-2) and TRBJ2-2; D remains ambiguous. V lost 4 bases and J 5 bases, leaving 8 bases between the germline ends. From germline, CDR1 is LGHDT and CDR2 YNNKEL (reference sequence). The CDR3 has 13 residues. In nucleotides, the CDR3 is TGTGCCAGCAGCCCAAGAGCTACCGGGGAGCTGTTTTTT. Amino acids: CASSPRATGELFF.

The V call is TRBV24-1, the J call TRBJ2-3; 10 bases map to TRBD1. The CDR3 is made up of 15 amino acids. Germline CDR1 reads KGHDR; CDR2 reads SFDVKD. V lost 4 bases, J lost 5 bases, and 5 bases stayed unmatched. The CDR3 here is CATSEGQGNIDTQYF. The DNA for the CDR3 is TGTGCCACCAGTGAGGGACAGGGGAATATAGATACGCAGTATTTT.

The rearrangement links TRBV30 to TRBJ2-7, with TRBD2 matching 9 bases. Germline assignment: CDR1 GTSNPN and CDR2 SVGIG (reference sequence). V gave up 3 bases and J gave up 1 base; unmatched junction bases: 13. CDR3 length: 17 amino acids. Here the CDR3 reads CAWRGWREGSLSYEQYF. CDR3 in DNA: TGTGCCTGGAGGGGGTGGCGGGAGGGAAGCCTATCCTACGAGCAGTACTTC. The entire variable domain, with the rest obtained from reference TRBV30 and TRBJ2-7, is as follows: SQTIHQWPATLVQPVGSPLSLECTVEGTSNPNLYWYRQAAGRGLQLLFYSVGIGQISSEVPQNLSASRPQDRQFILSSKKLLLSDSGFYLCAWRGWREGSLSYEQYFGPGTRLTVT.

The rearrangement joins TRBV4-1 to TRBJ1-1; the D is unclear. CDR3 length: 13 amino acids. Germline V CDR1 and CDR2: MGHRA, YSYEKL. Deletions cut 5 bases from V and 3 bases from J, with 10 bases between. The chain's CDR3 is CASSIQKDTEAFF. CDR3 nucleotides: TGCGCCAGCAGCATTCAGAAAGACACTGAAGCTTTCTTT.

The table lists this clone with a count of one. V gene TRBV5-1 combines with J gene TRBJ1-1; D ambiguous. The V end was cut by 1 base, the J end by 2 bases, with 9 bases between. The CDR3 is 14 amino acids. The germline V gene has CDR1 SGHRS and CDR2 YFSETQ. CDR3 protein: CASSLNPSNTEAFF. The CDR3 DNA reads as TGCGCCAGCAGCTTGAATCCCTCCAACACTGAAGCTTTCTTT.

The J gene is TRBJ1-2, the V gene TRBV27, with D possibly TRBD1 on 6 matching bases. V lost 5 bases to trimming and J lost 8 bases, with 21 bases between them. Germline assignment: CDR1 MNHEY and CDR2 SMNVEV (reference sequence). The CDR3 is made up of 15 amino acids. The CDR3 here is CASSPLRGAPRGYTF. Written as DNA, the CDR3 is TGTGCCAGCAGTCCTCTCCGGGGGGCACCTAGGGGCTACACCTTC.

The rearrangement uses TRBV7-2 and TRBJ2-5, with 15 bases lining up with TRBD2. Germline V lookup: CDR1 SGHTA, CDR2 FQGNSA. The CDR3 length is 18 residues. The J segment lost 2 bases and the V segment lost 5 bases, leaving 9 bases of the junction unmatched. DNA for the CDR3: TGTGCCAGCAGCCCACACCGGACTAGCGGGGGGGCACAAGAGACCCAGTACTTC. It is translated as CASSPHRTSGGAQETQYF.

This sequence joins TRBV14 and TRBJ2-1; 7 bases are a match to TRBD1. Germline CDR1 is SGHDN and CDR2 is FVKESK. Trimming cost V 2 bases and J 4 bases; bases outside gene matches: 2. The CDR3 runs 14 residues. CDR3 sequence: CASSQQDRYNEQFF. The CDR3 DNA is TGTGCCAGCAGCCAACAGGACAGGTACAATGAGCAGTTCTTC. The entire variable domain, with the rest obtained from reference TRBV14 and TRBJ2-1, is as follows: EAGVTQFPSHSVIEKGQTVTLRCDPISGHDNLYWYRRVMGKEIKFLLHFVKESKQDESGMPNNRFLAERTGGTYSTLKVQPAELEDSGVYFCASSQQDRYNEQFFGPGTRLTVL.

The chain employs TRBV28 and TRBJ2-2; 13 nucleotides align to TRBD2. The CDR3 has 14 amino acids. CDR1 is MDHEN, CDR2 SYDVKM, per germline. The V segment lost 11 bases and the J segment 4 bases; nucleotides outside the gene matches: 4. The CDR3, as DNA: TGTGCCTGCGGACTAGCGGGAGTCACCGGGGAGCTGTTTTTT. This sequence encodes CACGLAGVTGELFF.

The rearrangement links TRBV9 to TRBJ2-1, with 7 positions matching TRBD1. CDR3 length: 15 residues. The V gene end was trimmed by 0 bases and the J gene end by 2 bases; junction bases not matched to a gene: 2. Per the germline V gene, CDR1 is SGDLS and CDR2 is YYNGEE. This chain's CDR3 is CASSVGTGPYNEQFF. As DNA, the CDR3 is TGTGCCAGCAGCGTAGGGACAGGTCCCTACAATGAGCAGTTCTTC.

V gene TRBV30 combines with J gene TRBJ1-2, with D unresolved. The CDR3 contains 16 residues. V shed 2 bases and J shed 7 bases, with 23 bases lying between them. From germline, CDR1 is GTSNPN and CDR2 SVGIG (reference sequence). The CDR3 sequence is CAWSLTGSGVEGGYTF. The CDR3 nucleotides are TGTGCCTGGAGTCTCACGGGGTCAGGCGTAGAAGGTGGCTACACCTTC.

This clone was seen a single time. This chain connects TRBV19 to TRBJ2-2; 8 bases map to TRBD1. V was pared by 11 bases and J by 4 bases, with 12 bases of the junction left unmatched. Germline V CDR1 and CDR2: LNHDA, SQIVND (reference sequence). The CDR3 loop spans 15 amino acids. The CDR3 spells CAGTENRGVTGELFF. The CDR3 region has the DNA TGTGCCGGCACAGAAAACAGGGGGGTCACCGGGGAGCTGTTTTTT.

The rearrangement joins TRBV12-3 or TRBV12-4 to TRBJ1-1, with 8 bases that match TRBD1. With V trimmed by 6 bases and J by 10 bases, 4 bases remained unmatched. CDR3 length: 11 amino acids. The CDR3 DNA follows: TGTGCCAGCAGCACCGGGACAGGAGCTTTCTTT. This sequence encodes CASSTGTGAFF.

This chain connects TRBV5-1 to TRBJ2-2; maybe TRBD1 (7 bases). Trimming cost V 10 bases and J 0 bases, with 13 bases left between them. The V gene's germline CDR1 is SGHRS and CDR2 YFSETQ. The CDR3 length is 14 residues. This CDR3 reads CASGRGANTGELFF. The CDR3 DNA reads as TGCGCCTCCGGCAGGGGGGCGAACACCGGGGAGCTGTTTTTT.

The genes are TRBV21-1 and TRBJ2-7; TRBD1, the D gene given by the table, was not confirmed from the DNA. TRBV21-1 corresponds to a pseudogene. The CDR3 has 15 amino acids. This CDR3 reads CASTLTGGLGYEQYF. CDR3 DNA sequence: TGTGCCAGCACCCTAACAGGGGGTCTCGGCTACGAGCAGTACTTC.

The chain has TRBV24-1 and TRBJ2-3, with 11 bases identical to TRBD2. Looked up from germline, CDR1 is KGHDR and CDR2 is SFDVKD. Trimming at V came to 4 bases and at J to 3 bases, leaving 2 bases not matched to a gene. The CDR3 runs 15 residues. The CDR3 coding sequence is TGTGCCACCAGTGACCCTAGCGGGAGGACAGATACGCAGTATTTT. It translates to CATSDPSGRTDTQYF.

The CDR3: CASSSVRGRNQPQHF. In DNA form, the CDR3 reads TGTGCCAGTAGTAGTGTCAGGGGTCGCAATCAGCCCCAGCATTTT. V gene TRBV19 combines with J gene TRBJ1-5, with D perhaps matching TRBD1 (6 bases). The germline CDR1 and CDR2 sequences are LNHDA and SQIVND (reference sequence). This CDR3 is 15 amino acids long. The germline V and J ends were trimmed by 4 bases and 2 bases, with 12 bases remaining between them.

This chain uses TRBV28 with TRBJ2-1, with 8 bases aligning to TRBD2. The germline V gene encodes CDR1 MDHEN and CDR2 SYDVKM. V dropped 7 bases and J dropped 6; count of bases not matched to a gene: 11. This CDR3 is built from 15 residues. CDR3 in amino acids: CASNERNGGANEQFF. The DNA for the CDR3 is TGTGCCAGCAACGAGAGGAACGGGGGGGCCAATGAGCAGTTCTTC. The full variable domain, with the rest looked up from reference TRBV28 and TRBJ2-1, is DVKVTQSSRYLVKRTGEKVFLECVQDMDHENMFWYRQDPGLGLRLIYFSYDVKMKEKGDIPEGYSVSREKKERFSLILESASTNQTSMYLCASNERNGGANEQFFGPGTRLTVL.